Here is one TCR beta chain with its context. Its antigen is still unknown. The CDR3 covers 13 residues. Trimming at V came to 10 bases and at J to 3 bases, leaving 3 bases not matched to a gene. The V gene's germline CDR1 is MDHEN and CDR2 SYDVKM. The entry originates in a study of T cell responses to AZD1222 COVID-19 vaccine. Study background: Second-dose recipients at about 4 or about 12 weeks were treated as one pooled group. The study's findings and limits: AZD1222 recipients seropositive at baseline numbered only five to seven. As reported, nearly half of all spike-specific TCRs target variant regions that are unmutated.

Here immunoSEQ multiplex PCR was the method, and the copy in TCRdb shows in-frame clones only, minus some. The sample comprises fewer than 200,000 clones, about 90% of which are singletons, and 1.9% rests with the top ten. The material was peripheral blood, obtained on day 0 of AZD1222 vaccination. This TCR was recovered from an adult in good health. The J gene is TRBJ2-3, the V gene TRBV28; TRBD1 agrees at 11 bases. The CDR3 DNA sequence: TGTGCCACCGGACAGGGGGCTACAGATACGCAGTATTTT. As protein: CATGQGATDTQYF.